This T cell receptor (beta chain) was found in a study of blood T cell repertoires in COVID-19. Study context: Sample material is recorded as cDNA or gDNA derived from T cells, B-cell-depleted T cells, or PBMCs.

Original handling: Researchers report that nucleated cell counts were estimated from reference gene primer amplification. TCRdb's copy holds only in-frame clones and misses some; the assay was immunoSEQ multiplex PCR. For V, J and clone size, that table is used; D and trimming come from the DNA. This sample has 250,000 or so clones, with 70% to 90% found just once. In germline, CDR1 is SGHRS, CDR2 YFSETQ. The V and J ends lost 2 bases and 5 bases, in that order; junction bases with no gene match: 7. The CDR3 is 16 amino acids. Seattle patients were enrolled while actively infected and followed longitudinally.

The clonotype comes from a woman aged 25 to 39 with COVID-19, enrolled during active disease. The sample taken for sequencing was peripheral blood. V and J are TRBV5-1 and TRBJ2-3, with TRBD2 matching 11 bases. As DNA, the CDR3 is TGCGCCAGCAGCTTTTATAGCGGGGGGGCTGGAGATACGCAGTATTTT. This codes for CASSFYSGGAGDTQYF.